This is a list of T cell receptor beta chains from one sample in a study of blood T cell repertoires in COVID-19. The table came from immunoSEQ multiplex PCR; TCRdb's copy has only in-frame clones and leaves some out. Of roughly 130,000 clones detected, approximately 81% appear once; the ten largest clones hold roughly an eighth. The sequencing input was peripheral blood. These TCRs come from a woman aged 25 to 39 who had recovered from COVID-19. Both conserved end residues are part of each CDR3. D genes are given only for firm matches. The size of a clone is reported for some rows only, either as once, few or many, or as a class for expanded clones.

size: .; J: TRBJ2-2; length: 15; D: .; V: TRBV7-8; CDR3: CASSLVPGGTGELFF; DNA: TGTGCCAGCAGCTTAGTACCCGGGGGCACCGGGGAGCTGTTTTTT
size: .; J: TRBJ2-7; length: 13; D: TRBD2; V: TRBV19; CDR3: CASRLAGSYEQYF; DNA: TGTGCCAGTAGACTAGCGGGATCCTACGAGCAGTACTTC
size: .; J: TRBJ1-1; length: 17; D: .; V: TRBV25-1; CDR3: CASTGFSRGGLNTEAFF; DNA: TGTGCCAGCACTGGCTTCTCTCGCGGGGGGTTGAACACTGAAGCTTTCTTT
size: .; J: TRBJ2-1; length: 16; D: .; V: TRBV9; CDR3: CASSVAFGTKNGEQFF; DNA: TGTGCCAGCAGCGTAGCTTTTGGGACAAAAAACGGTGAGCAGTTCTTC
size: .; J: TRBJ2-7; length: 18; D: TRBD2; V: TRBV27; CDR3: CASSLMGTSGGFSYEQYF; DNA: TGTGCCAGCAGTTTAATGGGGACTAGCGGGGGGTTCTCCTACGAGCAGTACTTC
size: .; J: TRBJ2-3; length: 16; D: .; V: TRBV9; CDR3: CASSVGATPRTDTQYF; DNA: TGTGCCAGCAGCGTAGGGGCAACCCCCCGCACAGATACGCAGTATTTT
size: .; J: TRBJ1-5; length: 14; D: .; V: TRBV7-9; CDR3: CASSSSTGNQPQHF; DNA: TGTGCCAGCAGCTCGAGTACAGGCAATCAGCCCCAGCATTTT
size: .; J: TRBJ1-2; length: 14; D: TRBD1; V: TRBV10-3; CDR3: CAIRGTGVEYGYTF; DNA: TGTGCCATCAGGGGGACAGGGGTGGAATATGGCTACACCTTC
size: once; J: TRBJ1-1; length: 12; D: .; V: TRBV12-3/TRBV12-4; CDR3: CASSPRGTEAFF; DNA: TGTGCCAGCAGTCCTCGGGGCACTGAAGCTTTCTTT
size: .; J: TRBJ1-4; length: 14; D: TRBD1; V: TRBV2; CDR3: CASSGTGVDEKLFF; DNA: TGTGCCAGCAGCGGGACAGGGGTGGATGAAAAACTGTTTTTT
size: .; J: TRBJ2-7; length: 16; D: .; V: TRBV7-8; CDR3: CASSFEASSDSYEQYF; DNA: TGTGCCAGCAGCTTTGAAGCTTCTAGCGACTCCTACGAGCAGTACTTC
size: .; J: TRBJ1-2; length: 16; D: TRBD1; V: TRBV5-5; CDR3: CASSLDRGRGDYGYTF; DNA: TGTGCCAGCAGCTTGGACAGGGGGCGTGGGGACTATGGCTACACCTTC
size: .; J: TRBJ2-7; length: 17; D: .; V: TRBV12-5; CDR3: CASGEPLRGSRSYEQYF; DNA: TGTGCTAGTGGTGAACCCCTCAGGGGTAGCCGATCTTACGAGCAGTACTTC
size: .; J: TRBJ2-2; length: 15; D: .; V: TRBV6-5; CDR3: CASSSPGLNTGELFF; DNA: TGTGCCAGCAGTTCCCCGGGACTTAACACCGGGGAGCTGTTTTTT
size: few; J: TRBJ1-3; length: 14; D: .; V: TRBV6-1; CDR3: CASSDRVSGNTIYF; DNA: TGTGCCAGCAGTGACAGGGTTTCAGGAAACACCATATATTTT
size: .; J: TRBJ2-2; length: 16; D: TRBD1; V: TRBV5-1; CDR3: CASSLARGTMAGELFF; DNA: TGCGCCAGCAGCTTGGCCAGGGGGACGATGGCCGGGGAGCTGTTTTTT
size: .; J: TRBJ1-4; length: 15; D: TRBD1; V: TRBV3-1/TRBV3-2; CDR3: CASSQGQGSNEKLFF; DNA: TGTGCCAGCAGCCAAGGACAGGGATCTAATGAAAAACTGTTTTTT
size: .; J: TRBJ2-1; length: 16; D: TRBD1; V: TRBV7-9; CDR3: CASSLRRTGLPNEQFF; DNA: TGTGCCAGCAGCCTTCGGCGGACAGGTTTACCCAATGAGCAGTTCTTC
size: .; J: TRBJ2-2; length: 17; D: TRBD2; V: TRBV7-3; CDR3: CASSLTSTSGDTGELFF; DNA: TGTGCCAGCAGCTTAACGTCGACTAGCGGTGACACCGGGGAGCTGTTTTTT
size: .; J: TRBJ2-1; length: 15; D: .; V: TRBV9; CDR3: CASSVDGSPRNEQFF; DNA: TGTGCCAGCAGCGTAGACGGGAGCCCACGGAATGAGCAGTTCTTC
size: few; J: TRBJ1-2; length: 15; D: TRBD1; V: TRBV4-1; CDR3: CASSQTTGGRYGYTF; DNA: TGCGCCAGCAGCCAAACGACAGGGGGAAGGTATGGCTACACCTTC
size: .; J: TRBJ2-1; length: 15; D: .; V: TRBV9; CDR3: CASSLGGAHYNEQFF; DNA: TGTGCCAGCAGCCTAGGCGGGGCACACTACAATGAGCAGTTCTTC
size: .; J: TRBJ2-7; length: 15; D: .; V: TRBV3-1/TRBV3-2; CDR3: CASSQAASAAYEQYF; DNA: TGTGCCAGCAGCCAAGCGGCTAGCGCAGCTTACGAGCAGTACTTC
size: .; J: TRBJ2-2; length: 15; D: .; V: TRBV18; CDR3: CASSSEASDTGELFF; DNA: TGTGCCAGCTCATCTGAGGCCTCAGACACCGGGGAGCTGTTTTTT
size: .; J: TRBJ2-1; length: 16; D: TRBD2; V: TRBV19; CDR3: CATVLFTRGRAYEQFF; DNA: TGTGCCACCGTTTTATTCACTCGCGGGAGGGCCTATGAGCAGTTCTTC
size: .; J: TRBJ2-7; length: 13; D: .; V: TRBV29-1; CDR3: CSVGGGPPGEQYF; DNA: TGCAGCGTTGGGGGGGGGCCCCCCGGCGAGCAGTACTTC